One sample yielded the 8 T cell receptor beta chains listed below, sequenced in a study of beta chain features in type 1 diabetes. Reverse transcribing all isolated RNA meant expressed TCRB transcripts were sequenced. The table came from immunoSEQ multiplex PCR; TCRdb's copy has only in-frame clones and leaves some out. The sample contains 150,000 or so clones, approximately 9.2% of which appear only once. Sequenced material: central memory CD4+ T cells from blood. The receptors here all came from a man aged 18 to 30 in good health.

The chain carries TRBV7-9 and TRBJ1-1; TRBD1 might be the D (5 bases). Germline loops: CDR1 SEHNR, CDR2 FQNEAQ (reference sequence). This CDR3 has 14 amino acids. Trimming took off 6 bases at V and 0 bases at J, with 11 bases between the two ends. The CDR3 spells CASRVDSLNTEAFF. CDR3 bases: TGTGCCAGCAGAGTTGACAGCCTGAACACTGAAGCTTTCTTT.

This clone was seen only a few times. The genes are TRBV7-2 and TRBJ2-5; the match to TRBD1 covers 10 bases. The germline V gene has CDR1 SGHTA and CDR2 FQGNSA. The CDR3 is 17 residues long. The J segment lost 5 bases and the V segment lost 5 bases, leaving 14 bases of the junction unmatched. The CDR3 DNA is TGTGCCAGCAGCCCCCGGGGACAGGGGAGGTTATGGGAGACCCAGTACTTC. Amino acid sequence: CASSPRGQGRLWETQYF.

This clone has just a few counts. The rearrangement links TRBV5-1 to TRBJ2-7; 8 positions agree with TRBD1. This CDR3 is built from 15 residues. Germline CDR1 reads SGHRS; CDR2 reads YFSETQ. Trimming took 4 bases from V and 0 from J; bases not matched to a gene: 6. The CDR3 region has the DNA TGCGCCAGCAGCCAAAGACAGGGGTCCTCCTACGAGCAGTACTTC. Its protein product is CASSQRQGSSYEQYF. Complete variable domain (other parts from reference TRBV5-1 and TRBJ2-7): KAGVTQTPRYLIKTRGQQVTLSCSPISGHRSVSWYQQTPGQGLQFLFEYFSETQRNKGNFPGRFSGRQFSNSRSEMNVSTLELGDSALYLCASSQRQGSSYEQYFGPGTRLTVT.

There are a few counts of this clone. This chain joins TRBV4-3 and TRBJ1-4, with TRBD1 matching over 8 bases. Germline V lookup: CDR1 LGHNA, CDR2 YSLEER. Trimming cost V 2 bases and J 3 bases; bases outside gene matches: 2. This CDR3 spans 15 amino acids. The DNA for the CDR3 is TGCGCCAGCAGCCAAACGGACAGGGCTAATGAAAAACTGTTTTTT. Translation gives CASSQTDRANEKLFF.

V usage is TRBV30 and J usage is TRBJ2-3, with TRBD2 identical over 11 bases. Looked up from germline, CDR1 is GTSNPN and CDR2 is SVGIG (reference sequence). This CDR3 spans 18 amino acids. The J segment lost 5 bases and the V segment lost 1 base, leaving 14 bases of the junction unmatched. CDR3 loop: CAWSDPTSSGGRRDTQYF. The CDR3 DNA follows: TGTGCCTGGAGTGACCCTACCTCTAGCGGGGGGCGGAGAGATACGCAGTATTTT.

The chain carries TRBV5-6 and TRBJ2-1; 10 bases map to TRBD2. The V and J ends lost 2 bases and 8 bases, in that order; junction bases with no gene match: 7. CDR1 is SGHDT and CDR2 is YYEEEE in the germline V gene. CDR3 size: 15 residues. The CDR3 sequence is CASSFSGGAQDEQFF. As DNA, the CDR3 is TGTGCCAGCAGCTTCAGCGGGGGGGCCCAGGATGAGCAGTTCTTC.

J is TRBJ2-7 and V is TRBV18, with TRBD1 matching over 10 bases. Germline CDR1 reads KGHSH; CDR2 reads LQKENI. V lost 3 bases and J lost 5; bases outside the gene matches: 7. The CDR3 loop spans 15 amino acids. The CDR3 loop is CASSPDRGQRNEQYF. The DNA of the CDR3 is TGTGCCAGCTCACCCGACAGGGGGCAACGCAACGAGCAGTACTTC.

The V gene is TRBV5-1, the J gene TRBJ1-5, with D unresolved. Trimming took off 0 bases at V and 4 bases at J, with 11 bases between the two ends. In germline, CDR1 is SGHRS, CDR2 YFSETQ. The CDR3 consists of 15 residues. CDR3 loop: CASSLGSTGNQPQHF. In nucleotides, the CDR3 is TGCGCCAGCAGCTTGGGGAGTACGGGGAATCAGCCCCAGCATTTT.